The T cell receptor (beta chain) under discussion was sequenced for a study of blood T cell repertoires in COVID-19. Background on the study: The United States, Italy and Spain were the sources of the acute and convalescent COVID-19 samples. Sample material is recorded as cDNA or gDNA derived from T cells, B-cell-depleted T cells, or PBMCs.

Here immunoSEQ multiplex PCR was the method, and the copy in TCRdb shows in-frame clones only, minus some. In the table there are about 220,000 clones, around 80% of which are singletons. This CDR3 is 16 amino acids long. CDR1 and CDR2 (germline): SGHVS, FQNEAQ. The germline V and J ends were trimmed by 4 bases and 0 bases, with 16 bases remaining between them. The TCR sequence derives from a young man with active or convalescent COVID-19. The chain carries TRBV7-8 and TRBJ2-7, with D tentatively TRBD1 (8 bases). The sequencing sample was made of peripheral blood. DNA for the CDR3: TGTGCCAGCAGCTCCCGCGGGGGACAGGTCTCCTACGAGCAGTACTTC. Encoded protein: CASSSRGGQVSYEQYF.